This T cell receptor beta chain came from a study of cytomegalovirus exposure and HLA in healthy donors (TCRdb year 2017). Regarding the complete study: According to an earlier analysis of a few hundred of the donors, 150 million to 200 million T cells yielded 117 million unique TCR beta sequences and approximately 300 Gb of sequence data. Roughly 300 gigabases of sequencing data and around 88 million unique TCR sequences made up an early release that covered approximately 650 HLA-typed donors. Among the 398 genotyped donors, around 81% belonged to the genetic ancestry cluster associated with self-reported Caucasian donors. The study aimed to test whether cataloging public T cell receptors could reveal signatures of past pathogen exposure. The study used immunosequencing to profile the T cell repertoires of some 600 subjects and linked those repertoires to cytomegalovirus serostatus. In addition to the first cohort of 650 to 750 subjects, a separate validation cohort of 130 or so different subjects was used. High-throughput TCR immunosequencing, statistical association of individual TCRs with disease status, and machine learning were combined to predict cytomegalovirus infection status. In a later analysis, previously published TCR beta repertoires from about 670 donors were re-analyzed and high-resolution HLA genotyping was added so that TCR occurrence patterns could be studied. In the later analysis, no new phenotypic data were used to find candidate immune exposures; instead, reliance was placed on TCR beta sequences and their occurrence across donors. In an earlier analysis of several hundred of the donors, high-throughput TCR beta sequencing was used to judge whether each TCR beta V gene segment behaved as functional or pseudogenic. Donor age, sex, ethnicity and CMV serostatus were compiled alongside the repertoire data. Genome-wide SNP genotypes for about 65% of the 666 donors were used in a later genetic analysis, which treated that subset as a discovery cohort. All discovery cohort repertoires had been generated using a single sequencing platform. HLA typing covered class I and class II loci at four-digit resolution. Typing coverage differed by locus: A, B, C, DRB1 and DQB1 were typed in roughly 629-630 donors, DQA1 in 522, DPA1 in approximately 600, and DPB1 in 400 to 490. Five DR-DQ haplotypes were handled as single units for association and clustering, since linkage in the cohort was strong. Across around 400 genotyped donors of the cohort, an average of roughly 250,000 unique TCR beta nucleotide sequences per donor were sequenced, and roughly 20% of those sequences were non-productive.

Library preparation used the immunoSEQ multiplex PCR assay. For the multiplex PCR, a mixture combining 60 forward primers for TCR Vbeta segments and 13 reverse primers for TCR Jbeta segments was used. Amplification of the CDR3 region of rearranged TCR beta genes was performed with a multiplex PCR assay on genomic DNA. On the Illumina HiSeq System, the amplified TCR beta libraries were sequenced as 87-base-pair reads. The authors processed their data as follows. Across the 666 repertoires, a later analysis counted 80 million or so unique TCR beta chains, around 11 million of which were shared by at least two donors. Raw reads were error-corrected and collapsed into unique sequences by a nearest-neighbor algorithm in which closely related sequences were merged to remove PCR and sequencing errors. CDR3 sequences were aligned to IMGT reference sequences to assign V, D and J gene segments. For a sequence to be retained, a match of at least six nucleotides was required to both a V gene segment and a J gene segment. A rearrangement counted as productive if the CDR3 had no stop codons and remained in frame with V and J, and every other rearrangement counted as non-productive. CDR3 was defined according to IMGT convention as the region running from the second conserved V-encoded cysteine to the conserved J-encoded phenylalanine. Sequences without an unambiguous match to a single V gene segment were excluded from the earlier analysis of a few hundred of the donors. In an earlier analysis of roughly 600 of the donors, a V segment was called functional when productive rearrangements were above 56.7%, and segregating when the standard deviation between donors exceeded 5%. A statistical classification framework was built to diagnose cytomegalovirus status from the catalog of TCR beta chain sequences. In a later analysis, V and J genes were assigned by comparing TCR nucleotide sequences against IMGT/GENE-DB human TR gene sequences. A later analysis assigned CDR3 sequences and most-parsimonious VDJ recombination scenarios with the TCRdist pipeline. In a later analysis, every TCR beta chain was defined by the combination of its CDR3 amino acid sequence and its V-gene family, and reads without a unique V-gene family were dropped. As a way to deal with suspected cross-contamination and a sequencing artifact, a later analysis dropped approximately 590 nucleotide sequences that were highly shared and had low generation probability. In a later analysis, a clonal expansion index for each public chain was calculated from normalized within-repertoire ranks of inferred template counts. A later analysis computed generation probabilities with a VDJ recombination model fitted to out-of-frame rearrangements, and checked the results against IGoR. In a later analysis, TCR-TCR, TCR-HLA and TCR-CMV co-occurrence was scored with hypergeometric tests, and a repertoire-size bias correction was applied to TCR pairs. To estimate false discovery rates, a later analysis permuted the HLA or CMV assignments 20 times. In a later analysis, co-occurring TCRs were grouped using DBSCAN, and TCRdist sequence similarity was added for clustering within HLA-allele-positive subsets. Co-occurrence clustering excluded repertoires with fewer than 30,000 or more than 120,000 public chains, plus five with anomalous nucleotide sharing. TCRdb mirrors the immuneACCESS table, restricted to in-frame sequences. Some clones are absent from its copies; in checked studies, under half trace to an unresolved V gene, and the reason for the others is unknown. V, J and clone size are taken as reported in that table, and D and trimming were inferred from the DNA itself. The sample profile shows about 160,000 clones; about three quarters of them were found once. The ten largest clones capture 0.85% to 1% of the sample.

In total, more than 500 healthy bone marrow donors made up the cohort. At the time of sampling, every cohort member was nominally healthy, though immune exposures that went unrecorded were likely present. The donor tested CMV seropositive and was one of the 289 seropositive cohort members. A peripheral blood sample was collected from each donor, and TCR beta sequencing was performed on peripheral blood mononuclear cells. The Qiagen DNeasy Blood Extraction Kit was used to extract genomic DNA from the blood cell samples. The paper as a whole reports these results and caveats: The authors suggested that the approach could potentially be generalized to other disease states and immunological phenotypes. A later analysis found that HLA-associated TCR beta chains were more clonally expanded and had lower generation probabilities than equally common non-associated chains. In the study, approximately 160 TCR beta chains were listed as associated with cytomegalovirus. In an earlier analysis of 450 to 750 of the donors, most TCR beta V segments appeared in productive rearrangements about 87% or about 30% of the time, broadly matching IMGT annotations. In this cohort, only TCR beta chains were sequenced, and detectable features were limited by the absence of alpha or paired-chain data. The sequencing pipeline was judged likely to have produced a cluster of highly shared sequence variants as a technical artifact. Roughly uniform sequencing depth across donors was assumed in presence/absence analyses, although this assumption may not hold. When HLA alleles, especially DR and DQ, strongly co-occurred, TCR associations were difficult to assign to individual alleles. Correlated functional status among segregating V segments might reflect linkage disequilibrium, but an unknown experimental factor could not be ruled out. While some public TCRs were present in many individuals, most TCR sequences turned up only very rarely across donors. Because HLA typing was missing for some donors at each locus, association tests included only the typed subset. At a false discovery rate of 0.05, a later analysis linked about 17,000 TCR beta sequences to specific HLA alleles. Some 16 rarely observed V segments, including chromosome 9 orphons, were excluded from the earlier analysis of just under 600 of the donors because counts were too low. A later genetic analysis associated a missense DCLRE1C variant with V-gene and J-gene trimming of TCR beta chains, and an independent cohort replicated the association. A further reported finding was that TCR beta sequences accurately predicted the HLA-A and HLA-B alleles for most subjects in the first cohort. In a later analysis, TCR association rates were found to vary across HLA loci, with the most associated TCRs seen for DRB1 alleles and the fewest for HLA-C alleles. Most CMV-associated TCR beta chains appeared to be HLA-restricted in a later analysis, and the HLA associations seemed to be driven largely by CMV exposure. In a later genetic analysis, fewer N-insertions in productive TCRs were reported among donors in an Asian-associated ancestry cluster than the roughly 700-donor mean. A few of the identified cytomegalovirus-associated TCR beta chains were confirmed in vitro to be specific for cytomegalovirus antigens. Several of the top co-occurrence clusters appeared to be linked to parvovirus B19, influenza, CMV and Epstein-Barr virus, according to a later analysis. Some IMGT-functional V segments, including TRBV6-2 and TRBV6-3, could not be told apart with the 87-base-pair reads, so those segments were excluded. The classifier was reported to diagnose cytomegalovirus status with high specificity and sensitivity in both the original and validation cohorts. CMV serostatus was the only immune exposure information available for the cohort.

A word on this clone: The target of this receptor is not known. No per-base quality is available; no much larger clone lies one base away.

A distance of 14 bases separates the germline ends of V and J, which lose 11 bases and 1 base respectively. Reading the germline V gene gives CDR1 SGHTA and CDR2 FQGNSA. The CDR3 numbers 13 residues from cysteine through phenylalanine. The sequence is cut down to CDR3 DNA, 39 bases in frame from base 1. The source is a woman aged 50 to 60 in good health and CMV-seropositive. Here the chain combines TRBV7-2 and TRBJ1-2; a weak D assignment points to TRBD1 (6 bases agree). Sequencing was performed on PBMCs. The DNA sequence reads TGTGCCGCGAGGGGGTACGGTAACTATGGCTACACCTTC. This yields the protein CAARGYGNYGYTF. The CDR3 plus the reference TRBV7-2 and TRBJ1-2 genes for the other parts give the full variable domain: GAGVSQSPSNKVTEKGKDVELRCDPISGHTALYWYRQSLGQGLEFLIYFQGNSAPDKSGLPSDRFSAERTGGSVSTLTIQRTQQEDSAVYLCAARGYGNYGYTFGSGTRLTVV.